The 29 T cell receptor beta chains in this list originate from one sample, sequenced in a study of regulatory T cells in long-lasting Graves disease. The authors built TCR beta libraries using iRepertoire HTBI primers and Arm-PCR of CDR3 regions. Using its own MiXCR run on the multiplex PCR reads, TCRdb lists one record per CDR3 protein. The sample includes a few hundred thousand distinct CDR3 sequences, roughly 20% of them seen just once. The sample's time point: persistent/refractory GD, antithyroid drugs over 5 years with positive TRAb. Extracted PBMC RNA gave rise to the TCR library. The sequenced sample was peripheral blood mononuclear cells (PBMCs), obtained when the disease was refractory, from a patient treated with antithyroid drugs. The receptors shown here come from a middle-aged woman with Graves disease.

In its sample, this clonotype was seen many times. The DNA of the CDR3 is TGTGCCAGTAGATCGTTCTTTGGCTACACCTTC. Residues: CASRSFFGYTF. The chain joins TRBV19 to TRBJ1-2; D gene ambiguous. Germline V gives CDR1 LNHDA, CDR2 SQIVND (reference sequence). The CDR3 totals 11 residues. V lost 6 bases, J lost 7 bases, and 9 bases lay in between.

V and J are TRBV19 and TRBJ2-4; D remains unclear. Germline CDR1 reads LNHDA; CDR2 reads SQIVND (reference sequence). The germline V and J ends were trimmed by 7 bases and 2 bases, with 6 bases remaining between them. CDR3 size: 12 residues. CDR3 DNA sequence: TGTGCCAGTACCTCCCCCAAAAACATTCAGTACTTC. This codes for CASTSPKNIQYF.

A few counts support this clonotype. The CDR3 region has the DNA TGCAGTGCCCGTTCTGGGAACCATAGCTTCTACAATGAGCAGTTCTTC. Residues: CSARSGNHSFYNEQFF. The chain joins TRBV20-1 to TRBJ2-1, with D uncertain. Deletions cut 6 bases from V and 3 bases from J, with 21 bases between. Germline loops: CDR1 DFQATT, CDR2 SNEGSKA (reference sequence). The CDR3 is made up of 16 amino acids.

With regard to this clonotype: With a much larger clone just one base away, this may be a read error. This chain connects TRBV5-1 to TRBJ2-7; a weak D match, TRBD2 (6 bases). Germline CDR1 is SGHRS and CDR2 is YFSETQ. This CDR3 comprises 14 residues. In DNA form, the CDR3 reads TGCGCCTGCAGCACCACTAGCATGACCTACGAGCAGTACTTC. It specifies CACSTTSMTYEQYF.

This clonotype was seen many times. J is TRBJ1-2 and V is TRBV27, with a weak D call TRBD1 (6 bases). V was cut by 4 bases and J by 6 bases, with 12 bases left in between. CDR1 and CDR2 (germline): MNHEY, SMNVEV (reference sequence). This CDR3 region has 13 residues. CDR3 coding DNA: TGTGCCAGCAGTTCAACAGGGTTACATGGCTACACCTTC. Translated: CASSSTGLHGYTF.

CDR3 in DNA: TGTGCCAGCAGCCCCATACAGGGAGGCTATGGCTACACCTTC. This gives the protein CASSPIQGGYGYTF. The rearrangement links TRBV7-9 to TRBJ1-2; D is possibly TRBD1 (6 bases). The germline V and J ends were trimmed by 5 bases and 4 bases, with 14 bases remaining between them. Per the germline V gene, CDR1 is SEHNR and CDR2 is FQNEAQ (reference sequence). This CDR3 has 14 residues.

This chain links TRBV5-5 with TRBJ1-1; possible D gene TRBD1, 5 bases. This CDR3 spans 15 amino acids. The ends were cut back, 1 base at V and 3 bases at J, with 13 bases in the middle. Germline V gene data show CDR1 as SGHKS and CDR2 as YYEKEE (reference sequence). CDR3: CASSLYGMGDTEAFF. The CDR3 DNA follows: TGTGCCAGCAGCTTGTATGGTATGGGGGACACTGAAGCTTTCTTT.

The genes are TRBV28 and TRBJ2-3, with D possibly TRBD1 on 5 matching bases. The CDR3 is 16 residues long. Germline assignment: CDR1 MDHEN and CDR2 SYDVKM. V lost 6 bases to trimming and J lost 2 bases, with 18 bases between them. In nucleotides, the CDR3 is TGTGCCAGCAGGACCCTGGGCAGGGTCTCCACAGATACGCAGTATTTT. Protein product: CASRTLGRVSTDTQYF.

This chain connects TRBV7-9 to TRBJ2-5; 9 bases align to TRBD1. The DNA end is more similar to TRBJ2-7, so the J call may be wrong. This CDR3 region has 14 residues. Germline CDR1 reads SEHNR; CDR2 reads FQNEAQ (reference sequence). The CDR3 sequence is CASSLWTGEYEQYF. DNA of the CDR3: TGTGCCAGCAGCCTCTGGACAGGGGAGTACGAGCAGTACTTC.

The J gene is TRBJ2-2, the V gene TRBV9; 10 nucleotides align to TRBD2. Germline V gives CDR1 SGDLS, CDR2 YYNGEE. Trimming cost V 2 bases and J 9 bases; bases outside gene matches: 4. The CDR3 is made up of 14 amino acids. CDR3 residues: CASSVTSGNRELFF. CDR3 in DNA: TGTGCCAGCAGCGTCACTAGCGGGAACAGGGAGCTGTTTTTT.

CDR3 loop: CATSRVLQGAQFF. CDR3 nucleotides: TGTGCCACCAGCAGAGTCCTACAGGGGGCCCAGTTCTTC. The rearrangement uses TRBV15 and TRBJ2-5; TRBD1 matches 9 bases. TRBJ2-1 matches the DNA end more closely, so the J call is doubtful. Per the germline V gene, CDR1 is LNHNV and CDR2 is YYDKDF (reference sequence). This CDR3 has 13 residues.

This clonotype was detected a few times. The chain carries TRBV5-5 and TRBJ1-1; 8 bases match TRBD1. CDR3 length: 15 residues. Looked up from germline, CDR1 is SGHKS and CDR2 is YYEKEE (reference sequence). J lost 0 bases, V lost 4 bases, and 5 bases had no gene match. The CDR3, as DNA: TGTGCCAGCAGCGGCGGACAGGGATTGAACACTGAAGCTTTCTTT. Translation: CASSGGQGLNTEAFF.

This clonotype was counted a few times. The V call is TRBV7-3, the J call TRBJ1-2; D remains unclear. V was pared by 2 bases and J by 7 bases, with 14 bases between. Germline V gene lookup returns CDR1 SGHTA and CDR2 FQGTGA. The CDR3 is 14 amino acids. The CDR3, as DNA: TGTGCCAGCAGCTTAGGCGGAACCGGGAGTGGCTACACCTTC. Translation: CASSLGGTGSGYTF.

V usage is TRBV3-1 and J usage is TRBJ2-5, with 11 nucleotides matching TRBD2. Germline assignment: CDR1 LGHDT and CDR2 YNNKEL (reference sequence). The V and J ends lost 3 bases and 4 bases, in that order; junction bases with no gene match: 13. This CDR3 has 18 amino acids. CDR3 in amino acids: CASSQDWLAGGYVETQYF. CDR3 DNA sequence: TGTGCCAGCAGCCAGGATTGGCTAGCGGGAGGATATGTAGAGACCCAGTACTTC.

This clonotype was picked up a small number of times. The chain carries TRBV15 and TRBJ1-1; D is unresolved. V was trimmed by 1 base and J by 0 bases, leaving 3 bases between them. Germline V CDR1 and CDR2: LNHNV, YYDKDF (reference sequence). CDR3 length equals 13 residues. DNA for the CDR3: TGTGCCACCAGCAGAGTAATGAACACTGAAGCTTTCTTT. Its translation: CATSRVMNTEAFF.

This clonotype was seen at least ten times. The chain joins TRBV28 to TRBJ2-7; the D is unclear. This CDR3 is 12 amino acids long. Germline-derived CDR1 and CDR2 are MDHEN and SYDVKM. V was shortened by 6 bases and J by 3 bases, with 9 bases between the two germline ends. The CDR3 DNA follows: TGTGCCAGCAGCTCGTCTTACTACGAGCAGTACTTC. It is translated as CASSSSYYEQYF.

V gene TRBV7-8 combines with J gene TRBJ2-7; possibly TRBD1 for D (7 bases). The CDR3 is made up of 17 amino acids. CDR1 and CDR2 (germline): SGHVS, FQNEAQ. Trimming took 1 base from V and 1 from J, leaving 17 bases between them. CDR3 sequence: CASSLVGGPGGSYEQYF. Here the CDR3 DNA reads TGTGCCAGCAGCTTAGTAGGTGGGCCAGGGGGGTCCTACGAGCAGTACTTC. Using reference TRBV7-8 and TRBJ2-7 for the parts outside the CDR3, the full variable domain is GAGVSQSPRYKVAKRGQDVALRCDPISGHVSLFWYQQALGQGPEFLTYFQNEAQLDKSGLPSDRFFAERPEGSVSTLKIQRTQQEDSAVYLCASSLVGGPGGSYEQYFGPGTRLTVT.

There are many counts of this clonotype. This chain connects TRBV5-1 to TRBJ2-2; TRBD1 might be the D (6 bases). The CDR3 spans 14 residues. Germline loops: CDR1 SGHRS, CDR2 YFSETQ. Trimming pared 5 bases from V and 1 base from J, leaving 9 bases between. CDR3 nucleotide sequence: TGCGCCAGCAGTACAGGGCAGAACACCGGGGAGCTGTTTTTT. Its translation: CASSTGQNTGELFF. The variable domain in full, with the rest retrieved from reference TRBV5-1 and TRBJ2-2, is KAGVTQTPRYLIKTRGQQVTLSCSPISGHRSVSWYQQTPGQGLQFLFEYFSETQRNKGNFPGRFSGRQFSNSRSEMNVSTLELGDSALYLCASSTGQNTGELFFGEGSRLTVL.

This clonotype was counted ten times or more. This chain links TRBV20-1 with TRBJ2-1, with 10 bases that match TRBD2. The CDR3 runs to 14 residues. Germline V gene sequence: CDR1 DFQATT, CDR2 SNEGSKA (reference sequence). Trimming at V came to 6 bases and at J to 7 bases, leaving 9 bases not matched to a gene. The CDR3 nucleotides read TGCAGTGCCCATATCCTAGCGGGAGCTAATGAGCAGTTCTTC. Translated, it gives CSAHILAGANEQFF.

This clonotype showed up just once. This chain links TRBV6-1 with TRBJ2-3; D is possibly TRBD1 or TRBD2 (6 bases each). The germline V gene encodes CDR1 MNHNS and CDR2 SASEGT. With 9 bases removed from V and 6 bases from J, the gap between germline ends came to 22 bases. The CDR3 loop spans 15 amino acids. The CDR3 DNA reads as TGTGCCAGTTCCGCGGGACATAGAGGGTACGATACGCAGTATTTT. Its translation: CASSAGHRGYDTQYF.

This clonotype occurred many times. The chain uses TRBV15 and TRBJ2-7, with 11 nucleotides matching TRBD1. The CDR3 sequence is 15 residues long. Losses at the gene ends were 5 bases for V and 0 bases for J; bases not matched to a gene: 3. Germline CDR1 is LNHNV and CDR2 is YYDKDF (reference sequence). In DNA form, the CDR3 reads TGTGCCACCAGCTCAGGGACAGGGGGCTCCTACGAGCAGTACTTC. It encodes CATSSGTGGSYEQYF.

This clonotype occurred many times. The chain uses TRBV20-1 and TRBJ1-2; D is undetermined. CDR3 size: 11 residues. The germline CDR1 and CDR2 sequences are DFQATT and SNEGSKA (reference sequence). V was clipped by 8 bases and J by 6 bases, with 13 bases between them. DNA of the CDR3: TGCAGTACCTTAGCTAGGGATGGCTACACCTTC. Translation: CSTLARDGYTF.

This clonotype has a single count. The chain links TRBV4-1 to TRBJ2-7; TRBD2 matches at 7 bases. Germline-derived CDR1 and CDR2 are MGHRA and YSYEKL. The CDR3 loop spans 15 amino acids. V was pared by 1 base and J by 0 bases, with 3 bases of the junction left unmatched. The CDR3 nucleotides read TGCGCCAGCAGCCAAGGGAGCGGGATCTCCTACGAGCAGTACTTC. Encoded protein: CASSQGSGISYEQYF.

This clonotype was recorded many times. This chain uses TRBV28 with TRBJ1-2; 7 nucleotides align to TRBD1. The CDR3 length is 14 residues. Looked up from germline, CDR1 is MDHEN and CDR2 is SYDVKM. With 4 bases clipped from V and 4 bases from J, the junction kept 6 bases outside the gene matches. The CDR3 DNA reads TGTGCCAGCAGTTCACAGGGGTGGGGCTATGGCTACACCTTC. Translated, it gives CASSSQGWGYGYTF.

Concerning this clonotype itself: This clone may be a read error of a much larger clone one base away. The chain couples TRBV2 to TRBJ2-1; 9 nucleotides line up with TRBD2. Per the germline V gene, CDR1 is SNHLY and CDR2 is FYNNEI. The CDR3 is made up of 13 amino acids. This chain's CDR3 is CASSESRGGEQLF. The CDR3, as DNA: TGTGCCAGCAGTGAGTCGCGGGGGGGTGAGCAGCTCTTC.

This clonotype has a single count. Given a much more abundant clone one base away, this may be a read error. The V gene is TRBV7-9, the J gene TRBJ1-2; the match to TRBD1 covers 8 bases. CDR1 SEHNR and CDR2 FQNEAQ come from the germline V gene (reference sequence). This CDR3 has 14 residues. The CDR3 here is CGSSSRQGRYGYTF. The CDR3 DNA is TGTGGCAGCAGCTCAAGACAGGGGCGCTATGGCTACACCTTC.

Many counts were recorded for this clonotype. The chain uses TRBV25-1 and TRBJ1-1; D unclear. The CDR3 covers 13 residues. The V end was cut by 6 bases, the J end by 1 base, with 9 bases between. Germline loops: CDR1 MGHDK, CDR2 SYGVNS. The CDR3 DNA is TGTGCCAGCAGGAAACAGCCGAACACTGAAGCTTTCTTT. This encodes CASRKQPNTEAFF.

This clonotype appeared many times. This sequence joins TRBV28 and TRBJ2-5; D call uncertain. The CDR3 is 16 residues long. Trimming took 5 bases from V and 5 from J, leaving 21 bases between them. CDR1 and CDR2 (germline): MDHEN, SYDVKM. CDR3 sequence reads: CASSPYDGPPEETQYF. The CDR3 nucleotides read TGTGCCAGCAGTCCCTACGACGGCCCCCCGGAGGAGACCCAGTACTTC.

This chain links TRBV19 with TRBJ1-5; D is unresolved. Germline V lookup: CDR1 LNHDA, CDR2 SQIVND (reference sequence). Trimming stripped 9 bases from V and 6 bases from J, with 21 bases between. The CDR3 length is 15 residues. CDR3 sequence (DNA): TGTGCCAGCACCCCGGCGGTGGGGATTGGTCAGCCCCAGCATTTT. Its protein product is CASTPAVGIGQPQHF.